The sequence of this TCR beta chain was determined in a study of human T cells and chemical hapten exposure. V trimming: 3 bases; J trimming: 6 bases; junction bases outside the gene matches: 9. The V gene's germline CDR1 is MNHNS and CDR2 SASEGT. CDR3 length equals 15 residues. TCRdb used MiXCR to reprocess the RACE reads, holding one entry per CDR3 protein. This table has under 300,000 distinct CDR3 sequences, about 8.1% appearing once. The time point is: pre-sensitization, week 0. The treatment: therapeutic diphenylcyclopropenone sensitization with weekly scalp DPC. The starting material, unfractionated whole blood, was used for total RNA extraction. The sample holds many counts of this clonotype.

This receptor was obtained from a woman aged 40 to 49 with alopecia areata. Some clones in this sample may be carry-over from other donors' samples. The sequencing used whole blood, collected in connection with sensitization to the hapten diphenylcyclopropenone (DPC). The chain carries TRBV6-1 and TRBJ2-3; 7 bases match TRBD1. In nucleotides, the CDR3 is TGTGCCAGCAGTGAGCAGGGGGTTGTCACGGATACGCAGTATTTT. Protein product: CASSEQGVVTDTQYF.